The 30 T cell receptor beta chains presented below share a single source sample, sequenced in a study of shared clonotypes between healthy human individuals. TCRdb's table, derived via immunoSEQ multiplex PCR, lists solely in-frame clones and lacks some. The data show some 2,500,000 clones, roughly 93% seen once. The sample taken for sequencing was naive CD4+ T cells from PBMCs. The subset is: CD45RA+ positively selected. The origin of the receptors is a young man in good health. Some clones in this sample may be carry-over from other donors' samples.

V usage is TRBV18 and J usage is TRBJ2-6; 8 bases line up with TRBD1. Germline CDR1 KGHSH, CDR2 LQKENI. V dropped 3 bases and J dropped 5; count of bases not matched to a gene: 6. The CDR3 is 16 residues long. The CDR3 sequence: CASSPSGQGWANVLTF. The CDR3 region has the DNA TGTGCCAGCTCACCCTCTGGACAGGGCTGGGCCAACGTCCTGACTTTC. Filled out from reference TRBV18 and TRBJ2-6, the complete variable domain reads NAGVMQNPRHLVRRRGQEARLRCSPMKGHSHVYWYRQLPEEGLKFMVYLQKENIIDESGMPKERFSAEFPKEGPSILRIQQVVRGDSAAYFCASSPSGQGWANVLTFGAGSRLTVL.

The CDR3 loop reads CASSSGIIYEQYF. The CDR3 DNA reads as TGTGCCAGTAGTAGCGGGATCATCTACGAGCAGTACTTC. This rearrangement joins TRBV19 to TRBJ2-7, with TRBD2 as a possible D gene (6 bases). The V and J ends lost 4 bases and 3 bases respectively, with 10 bases between them. The CDR3 spans 13 residues. Germline values: CDR1 LNHDA, CDR2 SQIVND (reference sequence). The full variable domain, rest sourced from reference TRBV19 and TRBJ2-7, is DGGITQSPKYLFRKEGQNVTLSCEQNLNHDAMYWYRQDPGQGLRLIYYSQIVNDFQKGDIAEGYSVSREKKESFPLTVTSAQKNPTAFYLCASSSGIIYEQYFGPGTRLTVT.

Written as DNA, the CDR3 is TGTGCCAGCACCCCGGGGCCAGCGTTCAATCAGCCCCAGCATTTT. Its translation is CASTPGPAFNQPQHF. This rearrangement joins TRBV6-1 to TRBJ1-5; D possibly corresponds to TRBD1 (5 bases). CDR3 size: 15 residues. V lost 7 bases to trimming and J lost 3 bases, with 16 bases between them. Germline V gives CDR1 MNHNS, CDR2 SASEGT.

The V call is TRBV28, the J call TRBJ2-1, with 8 bases identical to TRBD2. Germline loops: CDR1 MDHEN, CDR2 SYDVKM. After removal of 5 bases from V and 4 bases from J, the junction contained 7 bases not matched to a gene. The CDR3 runs 15 residues. Here the CDR3 DNA reads TGTGCCAGCAGTCGACCGGGACTAGGGTACAATGAGCAGTTCTTC. Amino acid sequence: CASSRPGLGYNEQFF.

V is TRBV28 and J is TRBJ2-1; the D gene could be TRBD1 or TRBD2 (5 bases each). The CDR3 is 14 amino acids. Germline values: CDR1 MDHEN, CDR2 SYDVKM. V gave up 4 bases and J gave up 0 bases, with 7 bases separating them. The CDR3 bases are TGTGCCAGCAGTTCAGGGACCTCCTACAATGAGCAGTTCTTC. Its protein is CASSSGTSYNEQFF.

The chain recombines TRBV6-1 with TRBJ2-4, with 8 nucleotides matching TRBD2. Germline V gene sequence: CDR1 MNHNS, CDR2 SASEGT. Trimming at V came to 10 bases and at J to 9 bases, leaving 11 bases not matched to a gene. The CDR3 has 13 amino acids. CDR3: CATTAAGGGIQYF. In nucleotides, the CDR3 is TGTGCCACTACAGCGGCGGGAGGAGGCATTCAGTACTTC.

The V gene is TRBV6-5, the J gene TRBJ2-1; 10 positions agree with TRBD1. The germline gives CDR1 MNHEY, CDR2 SVGAGI. Trimming at V came to 6 bases and at J to 3 bases, leaving 5 bases not matched to a gene. The CDR3 consists of 15 residues. Written as DNA, the CDR3 is TGTGCCAGCAGGTCACGGGACAGGGGCTACAATGAGCAGTTCTTC. This gives the protein CASRSRDRGYNEQFF.

V is TRBV10-3 and J is TRBJ1-2, with a weak D call TRBD1 (5 bases). The CDR3 is 16 amino acids. V lost 3 bases, J lost 4 bases, and 18 bases lay in between. From germline, CDR1 is ENHRY and CDR2 SYGVKD. CDR3 nucleotides: TGTGCCATCAGTGACCCGACAGAGGCCATGAGCTATGGCTACACCTTC. This encodes CAISDPTEAMSYGYTF.

The genes are TRBV30 and TRBJ1-2, with TRBD1 as a possible D gene (5 bases). Germline V lookup: CDR1 GTSNPN, CDR2 SVGIG (reference sequence). Trimming cost V 0 bases and J 2 bases, with 10 bases left between them. The CDR3 extends over 14 amino acids. CDR3 nucleotides: TGTGCCTGGAGTGTACGGGGACTGAACTATGGCTACACCTTC. Its protein is CAWSVRGLNYGYTF.

The genes are TRBV7-3 and TRBJ2-2, with 8 bases identical to TRBD1. Trimming cost V 1 base and J 6 bases; bases outside gene matches: 10. From germline, CDR1 is SGHTA and CDR2 FQGTGA. The CDR3 has 17 amino acids. CDR3 sequence (DNA): TGTGCCAGCAGCTTAATCCCCCAGGGGGCCCTCCCCGGGGAGCTGTTTTTT. It encodes CASSLIPQGALPGELFF.

The CDR3 coding sequence is TGTGCCAGCAGCCCCCCGGGTCGGATCGGGGAGCTGTTTTTT. This codes for CASSPPGRIGELFF. This sequence joins TRBV9 and TRBJ2-2, with D uncertain. CDR1 and CDR2 from the germline V gene are SGDLS and YYNGEE. Trimming shortened V by 4 bases and J by 7 bases, and 14 bases separated the two germline ends. The CDR3 has 14 amino acids. The full variable domain, completed using reference TRBV9 and TRBJ2-2, is DSGVTQTPKHLITATGQRVTLRCSPRSGDLSVYWYQQSLDQGLQFLIQYYNGEERAKGNILERFSAQQFPDLHSELNLSSLELGDSALYFCASSPPGRIGELFFGEGSRLTVL.

The chain combines TRBV19 with TRBJ1-4; D is possibly TRBD1 (6 bases). Germline V gene sequence: CDR1 LNHDA, CDR2 SQIVND (reference sequence). The CDR3 sequence is 16 residues long. Trimming removed 5 bases at V and 2 bases at J, with 15 bases between. The DNA for the CDR3 is TGTGCCAGTAGTTCGAGGGGGGCGGTGACTAATGAAAAACTGTTTTTT. Amino acids: CASSSRGAVTNEKLFF.

This chain connects TRBV14 to TRBJ1-2; a weak D match, TRBD1 (5 bases). This CDR3 region has 12 residues. CDR1 and CDR2 from the germline V gene are SGHDN and FVKESK. Trimming pared 4 bases from V and 8 bases from J, leaving 11 bases between. In DNA, the CDR3 is TGTGCCAGCAGCCTCCCCGGGACCGGCTACACCTTC. The encoded protein is CASSLPGTGYTF.

The rearrangement uses TRBV6-5 and TRBJ1-4, with 8 bases identical to TRBD1. CDR1 and CDR2 from the germline V gene are MNHEY and SVGAGI. The CDR3 extends over 16 amino acids. V dropped 0 bases and J dropped 8; count of bases not matched to a gene: 8. This CDR3 reads CASSYSRTGWYEKLFF. CDR3 nucleotides: TGTGCCAGCAGTTACTCGAGGACAGGGTGGTACGAAAAACTGTTTTTT.

The J gene is TRBJ2-3, the V gene TRBV5-6; D may correspond to TRBD1 or TRBD2 (6 bases each). Trimming shortened V by 1 base and J by 0 bases, and 9 bases separated the two germline ends. Germline V gene lookup returns CDR1 SGHDT and CDR2 YYEEEE. CDR3 length equals 15 residues. CDR3 sequence reads: CASSLWGASTDTQYF. In DNA form, the CDR3 reads TGTGCCAGCAGCTTGTGGGGGGCTAGCACAGATACGCAGTATTTT.

The rearrangement joins TRBV7-3 to TRBJ2-5, with D possibly being TRBD1 (5 bases). V was cut by 4 bases and J by 4 bases, with 13 bases left in between. The CDR3 runs to 14 residues. In germline, CDR1 is SGHTA, CDR2 FQGTGA. The CDR3 coding sequence is TGTGCCAGCAGCTCACAGGTATCGGGAGAGACCCAGTACTTC. Amino acid sequence: CASSSQVSGETQYF.

This rearrangement joins TRBV6-1 to TRBJ2-7, with D possibly being TRBD2 (5 bases). Germline V lookup: CDR1 MNHNS, CDR2 SASEGT. The germline V and J ends were trimmed by 7 bases and 2 bases, with 15 bases remaining between them. This CDR3 region has 14 residues. The chain's CDR3 is CASTKERLTYEQYF. CDR3 nucleotides: TGTGCCAGCACTAAGGAGCGGCTAACCTACGAGCAGTACTTC.

V gene TRBV6-1 combines with J gene TRBJ2-7, with D possibly being TRBD1 (5 bases). The CDR3 covers 13 residues. Trimming cost V 2 bases and J 7 bases, with 12 bases left between them. Germline loops: CDR1 MNHNS, CDR2 SASEGT. The CDR3 loop is CASSEKGFWEQYF. The DNA for the CDR3 is TGTGCCAGCAGTGAAAAGGGGTTTTGGGAGCAGTACTTC.

The chain is built from TRBV28 and TRBJ1-2; 7 bases agree with TRBD1. Germline loops: CDR1 MDHEN, CDR2 SYDVKM. This CDR3 spans 14 amino acids. The trim removed 5 bases at V and 7 bases at J, leaving 10 bases unmatched. The CDR3 sequence is CASSGNTGEIGYTF. CDR3 sequence (DNA): TGTGCCAGCAGTGGGAACACAGGGGAAATTGGCTACACCTTC.

The CDR3 DNA reads TGTGCCAGCAGCGCTGATGGGACAGGGGGCTCTACTAACTATGGCTACACCTTC. This gives the protein CASSADGTGGSTNYGYTF. This chain uses TRBV9 with TRBJ1-2; 12 bases map to TRBD1. Germline trimming cut 3 bases from V and 0 bases from J; bases unmatched to any gene: 9. The CDR3 spans 18 residues. In germline, CDR1 is SGDLS, CDR2 YYNGEE.

This clone turned up a few times. Other DNA sequences of this sample code for an identical CDR3. This chain links TRBV5-1 with TRBJ1-5, with no clear D. Trimming removed 0 bases at V and 6 bases at J, with 7 bases between. Per germline, CDR1 SGHRS and CDR2 YFSETQ. There are 13 residues in the CDR3. The CDR3 nucleotides read TGCGCCAGCAGCTTGGTGTCGGGTCAGCCCCAGCATTTT. This encodes CASSLVSGQPQHF.

The chain employs TRBV5-1 and TRBJ1-3, with 7 bases matching TRBD1. The CDR3 runs 16 residues. The germline gives CDR1 SGHRS, CDR2 YFSETQ. Losses at the gene ends were 0 bases for V and 2 bases for J; bases not matched to a gene: 5. CDR3 in DNA: TGCGCCAGCAGCTTGGACCCACAGGGGCCTGGAAACACCATATATTTT. Translation gives CASSLDPQGPGNTIYF.

J is TRBJ2-5 and V is TRBV6-6; D gene unclear. Germline V lookup: CDR1 MNHNY, CDR2 SVGAGI (reference sequence). CDR3 length: 14 residues. V gave up 5 bases and J gave up 0 bases, with 10 bases separating them. CDR3 loop: CASSVPNHQETQYF. DNA for the CDR3: TGTGCCAGCAGTGTCCCGAATCACCAAGAGACCCAGTACTTC.

V and J are TRBV15 and TRBJ2-1, with 11 nucleotides matching TRBD2. With 3 bases clipped from V and 8 bases from J, the junction kept 9 bases outside the gene matches. Germline CDR1 reads LNHNV; CDR2 reads YYDKDF (reference sequence). The length of the CDR3 is 16 residues. CDR3 sequence: CATSSRTSGLIDEQFF. The CDR3 DNA reads TGTGCCACCAGCAGTCGGACTAGCGGGCTAATCGATGAGCAGTTCTTC.

The chain recombines TRBV5-1 with TRBJ1-3; tentative D call: TRBD1 (6 bases). The V and J ends lost 0 bases and 4 bases respectively, with 11 bases between them. CDR1 and CDR2 (germline): SGHRS, YFSETQ. This CDR3 spans 15 amino acids. For the CDR3, the DNA is TGCGCCAGCAGCTTGGCCGTAGGACAGGGAAACACCATATATTTT. Translation: CASSLAVGQGNTIYF.

The gene calls are TRBV30 and TRBJ2-2; 7 bases line up with TRBD2. The V gene's germline CDR1 is GTSNPN and CDR2 SVGIG (reference sequence). The length of the CDR3 is 14 residues. With V trimmed by 4 bases and J by 1 base, 3 bases remained unmatched. Written as DNA, the CDR3 is TGTGCCTGGAATGGGGAGGGGAACACCGGGGAGCTGTTTTTT. Amino acids: CAWNGEGNTGELFF. The whole variable domain, remainder taken from reference TRBV30 and TRBJ2-2, is SQTIHQWPATLVQPVGSPLSLECTVEGTSNPNLYWYRQAAGRGLQLLFYSVGIGQISSEVPQNLSASRPQDRQFILSSKKLLLSDSGFYLCAWNGEGNTGELFFGEGSRLTVL.

The chain uses TRBV6-1 and TRBJ1-5; D not resolved. CDR1 is MNHNS and CDR2 is SASEGT in the germline V gene. The CDR3 extends over 13 amino acids. The V end was cut by 1 base, the J end by 11 bases, with 12 bases between. CDR3 protein: CASSEVDNGAQHF. The CDR3 nucleotides read TGTGCCAGCAGTGAAGTTGATAATGGGGCCCAGCATTTT.

The chain uses TRBV2 and TRBJ1-5, with D perhaps TRBD1 (5 bases). Germline V gives CDR1 SNHLY, CDR2 FYNNEI. V lost 2 bases and J lost 7, with 12 bases in between. The CDR3 is made up of 14 amino acids. Here the CDR3 reads CASSESQGGQPQHF. DNA of the CDR3: TGTGCCAGCAGTGAAAGTCAGGGTGGGCAGCCCCAGCATTTT.

The V call is TRBV7-3, the J call TRBJ2-3; no clear D gene. CDR3 size: 15 residues. The germline V and J ends were trimmed by 0 bases and 1 base, with 8 bases remaining between them. The germline V gene encodes CDR1 SGHTA and CDR2 FQGTGA. In DNA, the CDR3 is TGTGCCAGCAGCTTAACGCGGTTCGGCACAGATACGCAGTATTTT. Protein: CASSLTRFGTDTQYF.

V is TRBV7-3 and J is TRBJ1-1, with D tentatively TRBD1 (5 bases). Between the trimmed V and J ends, which lost 1 base and 0 bases, there was a span of 9 bases. This CDR3 has 15 residues. Germline CDR1 SGHTA, CDR2 FQGTGA. The CDR3 is CASSLNAGMNTEAFF. CDR3 DNA: TGTGCCAGCAGCTTAAATGCAGGGATGAACACTGAAGCTTTCTTT. The variable domain in full, completed from reference TRBV7-3 and TRBJ1-1, reads GAGVSQTPSNKVTEKGKYVELRCDPISGHTALYWYRQSLGQGPEFLIYFQGTGAADDSGLPNDRFFAVRPEGSVSTLKIQRTERGDSAVYLCASSLNAGMNTEAFFGQGTRLTVV.